This TCR beta chain emerged from a study of blood T cells in healthy people across ages. Study outcomes and limitations: More naive CD4+ cells and higher diversity marked long-lived donors relative to aged donors. Changes in expanded clonotypes were possibly confounded, as the CMV status of donors was unknown. It was held that diversity estimates obtained from one million T cells represented underestimates.

Trimming removed 1 base from V and 10 bases from J; junction bases left unmatched: 11. The germline gives CDR1 SGHDN, CDR2 FVKESK. The CDR3 runs to 15 residues. Concerning this clonotype itself: Antigen specificity is unknown.

A second PCR, run for roughly 7 to 11 cycles, used a sample-barcoded 5' primer plus a J-beta primer mix. Via MiXCR, TCRdb re-called the 5' RACE reads, giving one row per CDR3 protein. This table has 1.5 million or so distinct CDR3 sequences, about 42% appearing once. Specimen: blood. This receptor was obtained from a woman younger than 35 in good health. V gene TRBV14 combines with J gene TRBJ2-3, with 7 bases identical to TRBD2. This CDR3 reads CASSQVSGGDGAQYF. The CDR3 DNA reads TGTGCCAGCAGCCAAGTTTCGGGGGGAGATGGTGCGCAGTATTTT.